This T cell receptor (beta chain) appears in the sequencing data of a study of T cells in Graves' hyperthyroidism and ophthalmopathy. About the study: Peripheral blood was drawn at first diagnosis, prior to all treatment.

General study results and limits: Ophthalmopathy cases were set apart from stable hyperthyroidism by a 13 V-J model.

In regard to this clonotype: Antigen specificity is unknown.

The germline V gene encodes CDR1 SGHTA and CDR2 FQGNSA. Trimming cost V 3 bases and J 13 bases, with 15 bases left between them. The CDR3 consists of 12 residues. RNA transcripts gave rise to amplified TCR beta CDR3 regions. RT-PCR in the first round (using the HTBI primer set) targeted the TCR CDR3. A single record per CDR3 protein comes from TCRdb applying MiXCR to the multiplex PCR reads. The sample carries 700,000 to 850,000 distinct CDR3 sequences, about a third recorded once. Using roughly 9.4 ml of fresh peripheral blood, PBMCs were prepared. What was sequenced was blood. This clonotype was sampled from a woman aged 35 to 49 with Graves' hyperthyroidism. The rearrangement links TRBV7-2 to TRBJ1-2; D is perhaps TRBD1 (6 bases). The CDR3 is CASSFRDKGRTF. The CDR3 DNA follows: TGTGCCAGCAGCTTCCGGGACAAAGGTCGCACCTTC.